These 20 T cell receptor beta chains were all obtained from the same sample, sequenced in a study of beta chain features in type 1 diabetes (dated by TCRdb to 2017 to 2018). The library was produced with the immunoSEQ multiplex PCR assay. The entire amount of isolated RNA was reverse transcribed using the High Capacity cDNA Reverse Transcription Kit, so the sequenced TCRB transcripts were expressed ones. TCRdb took over this immuneACCESS table, retaining in-frame rearrangements with V and J assigned. Such tables are incomplete; in checked studies, under half of the missing clones stem from an unresolved V gene, and the remainder is unexplained. The sample includes about 220,000 clones, with about a tenth observed a single time. The ten largest clonotypes hold 1% to 1.5% of the sample. Sequencing input: central memory CD4+ T cells from blood. The receptors shown here come from a man younger than 35 in good health.

This clone was observed a handful of times. The chain links TRBV23-1 to TRBJ2-2; D is perhaps TRBD2 (7 bases). Being an ORF, TRBV23-1 has a function that is uncertain. The CDR3 is 23 amino acids. V was clipped by 3 bases and J by 4 bases, with 36 bases between them. The CDR3 spells CASSQANRDIRLAGVASTGELFF. CDR3 DNA: TGCGCCAGCAGTCAGGCAAACCGGGACATCCGTTTGGCGGGAGTGGCGAGCACCGGGGAGCTGTTTTTT.

The rearrangement uses TRBV9 and TRBJ2-5; D is possibly TRBD1 (5 bases). The V end lost 4 bases, the J end lost 1 base, and 8 bases lay between the germline ends. This CDR3 comprises 13 residues. Germline assignment: CDR1 SGDLS and CDR2 YYNGEE. The CDR3 nucleotides read TGTGCCAGCAGCCCAGGGATCCAAGAGACCCAGTACTTC. It codes for CASSPGIQETQYF. The whole variable domain, filled in from reference TRBV9 and TRBJ2-5, reads DSGVTQTPKHLITATGQRVTLRCSPRSGDLSVYWYQQSLDQGLQFLIQYYNGEERAKGNILERFSAQQFPDLHSELNLSSLELGDSALYFCASSPGIQETQYFGPGTRLLVL.

The chain uses TRBV5-1 and TRBJ1-2; a possible D gene is TRBD1 (5 bases). V was cut by 3 bases and J by 8 bases, with 14 bases left in between. CDR3 length equals 13 residues. Germline loops: CDR1 SGHRS, CDR2 YFSETQ. CDR3 residues: CASSSLAGNGYTF. In DNA, the CDR3 is TGCGCCAGCAGCTCCCTAGCAGGGAACGGCTACACCTTC.

This clone was found many times. V gene TRBV5-8 combines with J gene TRBJ2-3; 7 bases are shared with TRBD2. The CDR3 spans 16 residues. In germline, CDR1 is SGHTS, CDR2 YDEGEE. The junction had 7 bases not matched to a gene; V was cut back by 0 bases and J by 3 bases. CDR3 loop: CASSLVGTGGTDTQYF. The CDR3, as DNA: TGTGCCAGCAGCTTGGTGGGAACGGGAGGAACAGATACGCAGTATTTT.

V is TRBV25-1 and J is TRBJ2-7; 9 bases are shared with TRBD1. CDR1 and CDR2 (germline): MGHDK, SYGVNS. The CDR3 is 14 residues long. Unmatched junction bases numbered 8, after V lost 5 bases and J lost 6 bases. This CDR3 reads CASSTTGGFGEQYF. CDR3 sequence (DNA): TGTGCCAGCAGTACAACAGGGGGCTTTGGCGAGCAGTACTTC.

The chain is built from TRBV7-2 and TRBJ2-7; D unresolved. CDR1 SGHTA and CDR2 FQGNSA come from the germline V gene. Trimming cost V 5 bases and J 6 bases, with 17 bases left between them. The CDR3 totals 14 residues. The CDR3, as DNA: TGTGCCAGCAGCCCGTGGACGGCTTCAGGCGAGCAGTACTTC. Translated: CASSPWTASGEQYF.

The genes are TRBV5-6 and TRBJ1-2; D ambiguous. This CDR3 region has 15 residues. Looked up from germline, CDR1 is SGHDT and CDR2 is YYEEEE. The V and J ends lost 0 bases and 5 bases respectively, with 14 bases between them. Here the CDR3 reads CASSLDRASGYGYTF. The CDR3 DNA reads as TGTGCCAGCAGCTTGGATCGGGCATCGGGGTATGGCTACACCTTC.

The rearrangement uses TRBV7-8 and TRBJ2-1, with D possibly matching TRBD1 (6 bases). Trimming pared 5 bases from V and 8 bases from J, leaving 16 bases between. CDR1 and CDR2 from the germline V gene are SGHVS and FQNEAQ. This CDR3 is 14 amino acids long. The CDR3 loop reads CASSAHRVMDEQFF. The CDR3 DNA reads as TGTGCCAGCAGCGCTCACAGGGTTATGGATGAGCAGTTCTTC.

This clone has ten or more counts. CDR3 sequence (DNA): TGTGCCAGCTCACCGTCTGGGGCCAACGTCCTGACTTTC. Its protein product is CASSPSGANVLTF. The V and J genes are TRBV18 and TRBJ2-6; D call uncertain. The V end lost 3 bases, the J end lost 1 base, and 1 base lay between the germline ends. The germline CDR1 and CDR2 sequences are KGHSH and LQKENI. The CDR3 consists of 13 residues.

The chain is built from TRBV30 and TRBJ2-4; 7 bases line up with TRBD2. This CDR3 region has 14 residues. Per germline, CDR1 GTSNPN and CDR2 SVGIG (reference sequence). With V trimmed by 3 bases and J by 8 bases, 10 bases remained unmatched. The CDR3 DNA reads TGTGCCTGGAGAACGGGTCCGGCGGGGGACATTCAGTACTTC. It is translated as CAWRTGPAGDIQYF. Drawing the rest from reference TRBV30 and TRBJ2-4, the complete variable domain is SQTIHQWPATLVQPVGSPLSLECTVEGTSNPNLYWYRQAAGRGLQLLFYSVGIGQISSEVPQNLSASRPQDRQFILSSKKLLLSDSGFYLCAWRTGPAGDIQYFGAGTRLSVL.

This clone was seen only a few times. CDR3 bases: TGTGCCAGCAGACATAGCGGGAGAGGTTTAGGCAATGAGCAGTTCTTC. It is translated as CASRHSGRGLGNEQFF. V and J are TRBV27 and TRBJ2-1; 9 nucleotides match TRBD2. This CDR3 contains 16 residues. Losses at the gene ends were 6 bases for V and 6 bases for J; bases not matched to a gene: 12. Per germline, CDR1 MNHEY and CDR2 SMNVEV (reference sequence).

This clone has a handful of counts. The V and J genes are TRBV2 and TRBJ2-1, with 8 bases identical to TRBD2. The germline gives CDR1 SNHLY, CDR2 FYNNEI. CDR3 length: 13 residues. Trimming cost V 7 bases and J 4 bases; bases outside gene matches: 3. CDR3 loop: CASTLAEYNEQFF. The CDR3 DNA reads TGTGCCAGCACACTAGCGGAGTACAATGAGCAGTTCTTC.

The chain recombines TRBV14 with TRBJ2-5, with TRBD2 as a possible D gene (6 bases). In germline, CDR1 is SGHDN, CDR2 FVKESK. The CDR3 is 13 residues long. V dropped 4 bases and J dropped 5 bases, with 11 bases sitting between them. The CDR3 region is CASSPDGGETQYF. CDR3 in DNA: TGTGCCAGCAGCCCGGACGGGGGTGAGACCCAGTACTTC.

A word on this clone: Within the sample, other DNA sequences also encode this same CDR3. V gene TRBV9 combines with J gene TRBJ2-3; 13 bases are a match to TRBD2. J was trimmed by 6 bases and V by 2 bases; bases with no gene match: 9. Germline CDR1 reads SGDLS; CDR2 reads YYNGEE. The CDR3 length is 17 residues. The CDR3 sequence: CASSVSPGLAGPDTQYF. The CDR3 DNA reads as TGTGCCAGCAGCGTCAGTCCGGGACTAGCGGGACCGGATACGCAGTATTTT.

V gene TRBV5-4 combines with J gene TRBJ2-5; weak D call: TRBD1 (6 bases). The CDR3 covers 13 residues. Trimming removed 4 bases from V and 3 bases from J, with 10 bases in between. In germline, CDR1 is SGHNT, CDR2 YYREEE (reference sequence). CDR3 sequence reads: CASSKGQEETQYF. The DNA of the CDR3 is TGTGCCAGCAGCAAGGGACAAGAAGAGACCCAGTACTTC.

This chain's CDR3 is CAWSVGGSGQETQYF. For the CDR3, the DNA is TGTGCCTGGAGTGTGGGCGGGAGTGGGCAAGAGACCCAGTACTTC. This sequence joins TRBV30 and TRBJ2-5, with TRBD2 identical over 7 bases. V trimming: 0 bases; J trimming: 2 bases; junction bases outside the gene matches: 6. The CDR3 has 15 residues. Germline V gives CDR1 GTSNPN, CDR2 SVGIG (reference sequence).

This chain joins TRBV2 and TRBJ2-1; D perhaps matches TRBD2 (5 bases). CDR1 is SNHLY and CDR2 is FYNNEI in the germline V gene. The CDR3 is 13 residues long. Trimming cost V 5 bases and J 10 bases, with 15 bases left between them. DNA of the CDR3: TGTGCCAGCAGTCCCCGACTAAATCTGGAGCAGTTCTTC. Translation gives CASSPRLNLEQFF.

The chain joins TRBV30 to TRBJ1-5, with D perhaps TRBD1 (5 bases). CDR1 and CDR2 (germline): GTSNPN, SVGIG (reference sequence). V lost 5 bases and J 3 bases, leaving 14 bases between the germline ends. This CDR3 has 14 residues. The CDR3 DNA reads TGTGCCTGGCAGAACCGGGGCCTCAATCAGCCCCAGCATTTT. Protein sequence: CAWQNRGLNQPQHF.

This clone was recorded a few times. The CDR3 region is CASKTSGSSYEQYF. The CDR3 region has the DNA TGTGCCAGCAAGACTAGCGGGAGCTCCTACGAGCAGTACTTC. The chain carries TRBV5-4 and TRBJ2-7, with 12 bases lining up with TRBD2. J gave up 0 bases and V 6 bases, and 1 base lay outside the gene matches. Germline V lookup: CDR1 SGHNT, CDR2 YYREEE (reference sequence). This CDR3 contains 14 residues.

This clone occurred a few times. The chain couples TRBV7-2 to TRBJ2-3; 12 positions agree with TRBD2. The V segment lost 4 bases and the J segment 10 bases; nucleotides outside the gene matches: 6. Germline V lookup: CDR1 SGHTA, CDR2 FQGNSA. The length of the CDR3 is 14 residues. In DNA, the CDR3 is TGTGCCAGCAGCTCAGGACTAGCGGGGTCTTCGCAGTATTTT. It yields the protein CASSSGLAGSSQYF.